Below are 11 T cell receptor beta chains sequenced from a single sample in a study of blood T cell repertoires in COVID-19. Clones were read by immunoSEQ multiplex PCR, and TCRdb kept only the in-frame ones, dropping some. Among around 210,000 clones listed, about 84% were seen once. The material sequenced was peripheral blood. These TCRs come from a woman older than 75 with COVID-19, enrolled during active disease.

The V call is TRBV6-4, the J call TRBJ2-2, with D possibly matching TRBD1 (5 bases). Germline CDR1 is MRHNA and CDR2 is SNTAGT. The ends were cut back, 6 bases at V and 4 bases at J, with 9 bases in the middle. This CDR3 is 13 amino acids long. CDR3 loop: CASRGQLTGELFF. CDR3 sequence (DNA): TGTGCCAGCAGAGGACAACTCACCGGGGAGCTGTTTTTT.

The V gene is TRBV5-1, the J gene TRBJ1-3; perhaps TRBD1 as D (5 bases). The CDR3 extends over 14 amino acids. Germline V gives CDR1 SGHRS, CDR2 YFSETQ. Trimming shortened V by 7 bases and J by 0 bases, and 11 bases separated the two germline ends. The CDR3 spells CASQDTSSGNTIYF. The CDR3, as DNA: TGCGCCAGCCAGGACACATCCTCTGGAAACACCATATATTTT. The full variable domain, with the rest looked up from reference TRBV5-1 and TRBJ1-3, is KAGVTQTPRYLIKTRGQQVTLSCSPISGHRSVSWYQQTPGQGLQFLFEYFSETQRNKGNFPGRFSGRQFSNSRSEMNVSTLELGDSALYLCASQDTSSGNTIYFGEGSWLTVV.

This clone was observed a handful of times. This sequence joins TRBV2 and TRBJ1-1; 7 positions match TRBD1. The germline gives CDR1 SNHLY, CDR2 FYNNEI. V shed 5 bases and J 5 bases; nucleotides not matched to a gene: 5. This CDR3 comprises 13 residues. Here the CDR3 reads CASSRGLRTEAFF. As DNA, the CDR3 is TGTGCCAGCAGTAGGGGGCTCCGGACTGAAGCTTTCTTT.

J is TRBJ1-2 and V is TRBV11-2; the match to TRBD1 covers 7 bases. The V gene's germline CDR1 is SGHAT and CDR2 FQNNGV. The CDR3 is made up of 13 amino acids. The junction had 3 bases not matched to a gene; V was cut back by 6 bases and J by 2 bases. The chain's CDR3 is CASSLQGNYGYTF. In nucleotides, the CDR3 is TGTGCCAGCAGTTTACAGGGGAACTATGGCTACACCTTC.

The chain carries TRBV18 and TRBJ2-1; D is ambiguous. The germline V gene has CDR1 KGHSH and CDR2 LQKENI. V lost 8 bases and J 4 bases, leaving 12 bases between the germline ends. There are 13 residues in the CDR3. This chain's CDR3 is CASLISRYNEQFF. The CDR3 DNA follows: TGTGCCAGCCTTATCTCGAGGTACAATGAGCAGTTCTTC.

The chain uses TRBV9 and TRBJ2-7, with 9 bases that match TRBD1. Unmatched junction bases numbered 5, after V lost 2 bases and J lost 5 bases. The length of the CDR3 is 14 residues. The germline V gene encodes CDR1 SGDLS and CDR2 YYNGEE. In nucleotides, the CDR3 is TGTGCCAGCAGCGTGCTGGGACAGGGTGACGAGCAGTACTTC. It is translated as CASSVLGQGDEQYF.

This chain connects TRBV4-1 to TRBJ1-5, with D unresolved. Germline CDR1 is MGHRA and CDR2 is YSYEKL. V dropped 0 bases and J dropped 9 bases, with 9 bases sitting between them. The CDR3 length is 13 residues. CDR3 bases: TGCGCCAGCAGCCAAGATCTTGGCAGGCCCCAGCATTTT. Amino acids: CASSQDLGRPQHF.

This clone turned up a few times. The same CDR3 arises from other DNA sequences in this sample as well. V is TRBV3-1 (or the pseudogene TRBV3-2) and J is TRBJ2-7; D unclear. Germline CDR1 LGHDT, CDR2 YNNKEL (reference sequence). CDR3 length: 12 residues. Trimming left V 1 base short and J 2 bases short, with 3 bases between. In DNA form, the CDR3 reads TGTGCCAGCAGCCAAGGGCCCTACGAGCAGTACTTC. Protein sequence: CASSQGPYEQYF.

The V and J genes are TRBV5-1 and TRBJ2-1; TRBD1 is a possible D gene (6 bases). This CDR3 contains 14 residues. From germline, CDR1 is SGHRS and CDR2 YFSETQ. The V end lost 7 bases, the J end lost 3 bases, and 14 bases lay between the germline ends. For the CDR3, the DNA is TGCGCCAGCGGCGGCGGACAGTACTACAATGAGCAGTTCTTC. This encodes CASGGGQYYNEQFF.

The rearrangement links TRBV5-6 to TRBJ1-1; TRBD1 might be the D (6 bases). Germline values: CDR1 SGHDT, CDR2 YYEEEE. There are 17 residues in the CDR3. V was pared by 4 bases and J by 1 base, with 20 bases between. The CDR3 here is CASSEFLRDKRNTEAFF. DNA of the CDR3: TGTGCCAGCAGCGAATTCCTCCGGGACAAGAGGAACACTGAAGCTTTCTTT.

The rearrangement uses TRBV19 and TRBJ1-4; tentative D call: TRBD1 (6 bases). The ends were cut back, 7 bases at V and 3 bases at J, with 12 bases in the middle. Germline values: CDR1 LNHDA, CDR2 SQIVND (reference sequence). This CDR3 contains 14 residues. CDR3 loop: CASNRPGANEKLFF. Written as DNA, the CDR3 is TGTGCCAGTAATCGGCCAGGGGCTAATGAAAAACTGTTTTTT.